This passage covers 11 T cell receptor beta chains from one sample sequenced in a study of post-analysis software for immune sequencing data. Study results and caveats: In patients, TRBV5-6, TRBV5-1 and TRBV20-1 belonged to several TRBV segments found more frequently than in controls.

The TCR beta cDNA libraries contained unique molecular identifiers. Via MiXCR, TCRdb re-called the PCR reads, giving one row per CDR3 protein. The table lists under 200,000 distinct CDR3 sequences, approximately 29% of them singletons. For these receptors, no antigen is known. Input material: blood. Every receptor here comes from a girl under 18 with multiple sclerosis.

On this clonotype itself: Possible read error: a much larger clone is one base away. The chain joins TRBV2 to TRBJ2-5; no clear D. CDR3 length equals 13 residues. CDR1 SNHLY and CDR2 FYNNEI come from the germline V gene. V was pared by 0 bases and J by 5 bases, with 7 bases between. The CDR3 coding sequence is TGTGCCAGCAGTGAAGCTTTCCTTGAGACCCAGTACTTC. It encodes CASSEAFLETQYF. Full variable domain (remainder filled in from reference TRBV2 and TRBJ2-5): EPEVTQTPSHQVTQMGQEVILRCVPISNHLYFYWYRQILGQKVEFLVSFYNNEISEKSEIFDDQFSVERPDGSNFTLKIRSTKLEDSAMYFCASSEAFLETQYFGPGTRLLVL.

The CDR3 loop is CASSPGTTGELFF. The CDR3 coding sequence is TGTGCCAGCTCACCTGGGACTACCGGGGAGCTGTTTTTT. The genes are TRBV18 and TRBJ2-2, with a possible D match to TRBD2 (6 bases). This CDR3 contains 13 residues. Germline CDR1 and CDR2: KGHSH and LQKENI. Trimming shortened V by 3 bases and J by 5 bases, and 7 bases separated the two germline ends.

This clonotype appeared a few times. The junction and the germline gene differ at one end; a read error may be behind it. The rearrangement uses TRBV18 and TRBJ2-6; TRBD2 might be the D (6 bases). The CDR3 is 17 residues long. Germline loops: CDR1 KGHSH, CDR2 LQKENI. This chain's CDR3 is CASSPQAGNSGVNVLTF. The CDR3 nucleotides are TGTGCCAGCTCACCGCAGGCGGGGAACTCTGGGGTCAACGTCCTGACTTTC.

For this clonotype: It may be a read error: a sequence one base away is much more abundant. The rearrangement links TRBV4-1 to TRBJ1-2; D gene ambiguous. The CDR3 is 16 amino acids. CDR1 MGHRA and CDR2 YSYEKL come from the germline V gene. The V and J ends lost 1 base and 1 base respectively, with 13 bases between them. In DNA, the CDR3 is TGCGCCAGCAGCCAAGGCCCCTCAGCGGGTAACTATGGCTACACCTTC. It is translated as CASSQGPSAGNYGYTF.

V usage is TRBV14 and J usage is TRBJ1-1, with unresolved D. The germline CDR1 and CDR2 sequences are SGHDN and FVKESK. The V gene lost 0 bases and the J gene lost 0 bases, with 11 bases spanning the gap. The CDR3 contains 16 residues. The CDR3 coding sequence is TGTGCCAGCAGCCAAGAATGGCCTCCTATGAACACTGAAGCTTTCTTT. Its protein product is CASSQEWPPMNTEAFF.

For this clonotype: Just one base apart from a much larger clone, this may be a read error. This sequence joins TRBV29-1 and TRBJ2-1, with TRBD1 identical over 9 bases. With 5 bases clipped from V and 3 bases from J, the junction kept 5 bases outside the gene matches. The germline gives CDR1 SQVTM, CDR2 ANQGSEA. This CDR3 is built from 14 residues. CDR3 in amino acids: CSVSGTGIYNEQFF. The CDR3 DNA follows: TGCAGCGTTTCTGGGACAGGGATCTACAATGAGCAGTTCTTC.

This clonotype has more than one count but fewer than ten. V gene TRBV5-1 combines with J gene TRBJ2-5; TRBD1 matches at 9 bases. From germline, CDR1 is SGHRS and CDR2 YFSETQ. This CDR3 region has 14 residues. With 4 bases clipped from V and 5 bases from J, the junction kept 6 bases outside the gene matches. DNA of the CDR3: TGCGCCAGCAGCCGGGACAGGGTATGTGAGACCCAGTACTTC. Its protein product is CASSRDRVCETQYF.

This clonotype was seen a handful of times. This chain uses TRBV30 with TRBJ1-5, with a tentative D call TRBD1 (5 bases). CDR1 is GTSNPN, CDR2 SVGIG, per germline (reference sequence). The CDR3 runs 14 residues. V lost 2 bases to trimming and J lost 3 bases, with 11 bases between them. CDR3 coding DNA: TGTGCCTGGAGTCAGGGTCACCTCAATCAGCCCCAGCATTTT. Amino acid sequence: CAWSQGHLNQPQHF.

This clonotype was observed at least ten times. This chain uses TRBV7-9 with TRBJ2-7, with TRBD2 matching over 11 bases. The CDR3 has 16 amino acids. Trimming at V came to 7 bases and at J to 9 bases, leaving 17 bases not matched to a gene. CDR1 SEHNR and CDR2 FQNEAQ come from the germline V gene (reference sequence). This chain's CDR3 is CASTVTGTSGGTLQYF. The CDR3 DNA sequence: TGTGCCAGCACCGTAACCGGGACTAGCGGTGGTACGTTGCAGTACTTC.

This clonotype occurred a few times. The J gene is TRBJ2-4, the V gene TRBV7-2; 7 bases align to TRBD2. The CDR3 extends over 15 amino acids. Germline CDR1 and CDR2: SGHTA and FQGNSA. The V and J ends lost 2 bases and 13 bases, in that order; junction bases with no gene match: 14. The CDR3 DNA reads as TGTGCCAGCAGCTTAAGCAGCGGGGTCGTATGGGAGCAGTACTTC. It codes for CASSLSSGVVWEQYF.

There are many counts of this clonotype. V gene TRBV30 combines with J gene TRBJ1-2; possible D gene TRBD1, 5 bases. Germline V gives CDR1 GTSNPN, CDR2 SVGIG (reference sequence). Trimming left V 3 bases short and J 3 bases short, with 14 bases between. This CDR3 comprises 14 residues. In DNA, the CDR3 is TGTGCCTGGAGCTCAGGGTTGCCTGACTATGGCTACACCTTC. Protein: CAWSSGLPDYGYTF.